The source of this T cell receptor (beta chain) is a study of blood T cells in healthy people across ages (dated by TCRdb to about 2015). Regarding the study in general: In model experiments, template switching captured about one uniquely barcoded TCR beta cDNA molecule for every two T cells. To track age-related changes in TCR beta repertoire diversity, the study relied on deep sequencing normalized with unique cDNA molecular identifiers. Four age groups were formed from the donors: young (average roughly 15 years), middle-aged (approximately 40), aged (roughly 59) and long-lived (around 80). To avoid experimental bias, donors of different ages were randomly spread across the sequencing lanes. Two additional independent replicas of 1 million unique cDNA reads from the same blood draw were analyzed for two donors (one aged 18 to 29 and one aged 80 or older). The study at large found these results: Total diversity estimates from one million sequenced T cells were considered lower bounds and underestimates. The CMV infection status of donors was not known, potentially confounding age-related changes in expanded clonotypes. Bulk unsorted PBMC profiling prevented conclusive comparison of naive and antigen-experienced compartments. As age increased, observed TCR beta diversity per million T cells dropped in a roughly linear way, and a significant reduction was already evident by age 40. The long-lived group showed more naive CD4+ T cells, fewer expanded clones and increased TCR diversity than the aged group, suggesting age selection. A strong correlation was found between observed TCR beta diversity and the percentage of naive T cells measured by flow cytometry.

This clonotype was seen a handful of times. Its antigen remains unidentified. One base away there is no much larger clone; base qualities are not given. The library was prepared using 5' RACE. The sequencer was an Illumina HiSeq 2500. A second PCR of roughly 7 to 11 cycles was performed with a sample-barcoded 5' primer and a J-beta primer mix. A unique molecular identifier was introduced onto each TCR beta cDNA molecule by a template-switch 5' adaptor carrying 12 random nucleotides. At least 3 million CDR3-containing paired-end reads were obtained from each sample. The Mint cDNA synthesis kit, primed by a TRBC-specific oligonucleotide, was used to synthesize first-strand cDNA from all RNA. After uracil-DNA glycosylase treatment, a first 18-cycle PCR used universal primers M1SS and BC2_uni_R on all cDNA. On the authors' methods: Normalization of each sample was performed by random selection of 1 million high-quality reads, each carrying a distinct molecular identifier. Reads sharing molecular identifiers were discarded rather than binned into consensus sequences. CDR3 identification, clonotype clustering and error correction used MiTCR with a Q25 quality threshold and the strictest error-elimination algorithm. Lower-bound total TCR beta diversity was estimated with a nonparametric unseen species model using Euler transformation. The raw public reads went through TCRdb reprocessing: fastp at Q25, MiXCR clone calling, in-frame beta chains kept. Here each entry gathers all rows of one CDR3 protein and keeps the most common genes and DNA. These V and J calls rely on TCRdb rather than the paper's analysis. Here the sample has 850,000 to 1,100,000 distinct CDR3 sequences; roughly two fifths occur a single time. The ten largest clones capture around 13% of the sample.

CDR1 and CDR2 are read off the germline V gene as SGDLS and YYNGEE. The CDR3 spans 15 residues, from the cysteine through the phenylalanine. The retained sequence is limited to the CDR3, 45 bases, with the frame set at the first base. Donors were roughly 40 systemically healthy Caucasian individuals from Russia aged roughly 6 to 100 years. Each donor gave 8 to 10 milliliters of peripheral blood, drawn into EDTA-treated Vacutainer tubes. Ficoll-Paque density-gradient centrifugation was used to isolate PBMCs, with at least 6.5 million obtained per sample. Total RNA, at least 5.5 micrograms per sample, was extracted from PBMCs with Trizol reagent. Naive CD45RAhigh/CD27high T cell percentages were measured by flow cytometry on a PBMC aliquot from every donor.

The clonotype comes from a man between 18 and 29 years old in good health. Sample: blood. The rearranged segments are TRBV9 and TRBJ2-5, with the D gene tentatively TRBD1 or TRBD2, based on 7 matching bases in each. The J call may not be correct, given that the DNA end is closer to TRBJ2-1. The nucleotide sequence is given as TGTGCCAGCAGCGCTCAGGGGGGGTACCAAGAGACCCAGTTCTTC. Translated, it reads CASSAQGGYQETQFF.